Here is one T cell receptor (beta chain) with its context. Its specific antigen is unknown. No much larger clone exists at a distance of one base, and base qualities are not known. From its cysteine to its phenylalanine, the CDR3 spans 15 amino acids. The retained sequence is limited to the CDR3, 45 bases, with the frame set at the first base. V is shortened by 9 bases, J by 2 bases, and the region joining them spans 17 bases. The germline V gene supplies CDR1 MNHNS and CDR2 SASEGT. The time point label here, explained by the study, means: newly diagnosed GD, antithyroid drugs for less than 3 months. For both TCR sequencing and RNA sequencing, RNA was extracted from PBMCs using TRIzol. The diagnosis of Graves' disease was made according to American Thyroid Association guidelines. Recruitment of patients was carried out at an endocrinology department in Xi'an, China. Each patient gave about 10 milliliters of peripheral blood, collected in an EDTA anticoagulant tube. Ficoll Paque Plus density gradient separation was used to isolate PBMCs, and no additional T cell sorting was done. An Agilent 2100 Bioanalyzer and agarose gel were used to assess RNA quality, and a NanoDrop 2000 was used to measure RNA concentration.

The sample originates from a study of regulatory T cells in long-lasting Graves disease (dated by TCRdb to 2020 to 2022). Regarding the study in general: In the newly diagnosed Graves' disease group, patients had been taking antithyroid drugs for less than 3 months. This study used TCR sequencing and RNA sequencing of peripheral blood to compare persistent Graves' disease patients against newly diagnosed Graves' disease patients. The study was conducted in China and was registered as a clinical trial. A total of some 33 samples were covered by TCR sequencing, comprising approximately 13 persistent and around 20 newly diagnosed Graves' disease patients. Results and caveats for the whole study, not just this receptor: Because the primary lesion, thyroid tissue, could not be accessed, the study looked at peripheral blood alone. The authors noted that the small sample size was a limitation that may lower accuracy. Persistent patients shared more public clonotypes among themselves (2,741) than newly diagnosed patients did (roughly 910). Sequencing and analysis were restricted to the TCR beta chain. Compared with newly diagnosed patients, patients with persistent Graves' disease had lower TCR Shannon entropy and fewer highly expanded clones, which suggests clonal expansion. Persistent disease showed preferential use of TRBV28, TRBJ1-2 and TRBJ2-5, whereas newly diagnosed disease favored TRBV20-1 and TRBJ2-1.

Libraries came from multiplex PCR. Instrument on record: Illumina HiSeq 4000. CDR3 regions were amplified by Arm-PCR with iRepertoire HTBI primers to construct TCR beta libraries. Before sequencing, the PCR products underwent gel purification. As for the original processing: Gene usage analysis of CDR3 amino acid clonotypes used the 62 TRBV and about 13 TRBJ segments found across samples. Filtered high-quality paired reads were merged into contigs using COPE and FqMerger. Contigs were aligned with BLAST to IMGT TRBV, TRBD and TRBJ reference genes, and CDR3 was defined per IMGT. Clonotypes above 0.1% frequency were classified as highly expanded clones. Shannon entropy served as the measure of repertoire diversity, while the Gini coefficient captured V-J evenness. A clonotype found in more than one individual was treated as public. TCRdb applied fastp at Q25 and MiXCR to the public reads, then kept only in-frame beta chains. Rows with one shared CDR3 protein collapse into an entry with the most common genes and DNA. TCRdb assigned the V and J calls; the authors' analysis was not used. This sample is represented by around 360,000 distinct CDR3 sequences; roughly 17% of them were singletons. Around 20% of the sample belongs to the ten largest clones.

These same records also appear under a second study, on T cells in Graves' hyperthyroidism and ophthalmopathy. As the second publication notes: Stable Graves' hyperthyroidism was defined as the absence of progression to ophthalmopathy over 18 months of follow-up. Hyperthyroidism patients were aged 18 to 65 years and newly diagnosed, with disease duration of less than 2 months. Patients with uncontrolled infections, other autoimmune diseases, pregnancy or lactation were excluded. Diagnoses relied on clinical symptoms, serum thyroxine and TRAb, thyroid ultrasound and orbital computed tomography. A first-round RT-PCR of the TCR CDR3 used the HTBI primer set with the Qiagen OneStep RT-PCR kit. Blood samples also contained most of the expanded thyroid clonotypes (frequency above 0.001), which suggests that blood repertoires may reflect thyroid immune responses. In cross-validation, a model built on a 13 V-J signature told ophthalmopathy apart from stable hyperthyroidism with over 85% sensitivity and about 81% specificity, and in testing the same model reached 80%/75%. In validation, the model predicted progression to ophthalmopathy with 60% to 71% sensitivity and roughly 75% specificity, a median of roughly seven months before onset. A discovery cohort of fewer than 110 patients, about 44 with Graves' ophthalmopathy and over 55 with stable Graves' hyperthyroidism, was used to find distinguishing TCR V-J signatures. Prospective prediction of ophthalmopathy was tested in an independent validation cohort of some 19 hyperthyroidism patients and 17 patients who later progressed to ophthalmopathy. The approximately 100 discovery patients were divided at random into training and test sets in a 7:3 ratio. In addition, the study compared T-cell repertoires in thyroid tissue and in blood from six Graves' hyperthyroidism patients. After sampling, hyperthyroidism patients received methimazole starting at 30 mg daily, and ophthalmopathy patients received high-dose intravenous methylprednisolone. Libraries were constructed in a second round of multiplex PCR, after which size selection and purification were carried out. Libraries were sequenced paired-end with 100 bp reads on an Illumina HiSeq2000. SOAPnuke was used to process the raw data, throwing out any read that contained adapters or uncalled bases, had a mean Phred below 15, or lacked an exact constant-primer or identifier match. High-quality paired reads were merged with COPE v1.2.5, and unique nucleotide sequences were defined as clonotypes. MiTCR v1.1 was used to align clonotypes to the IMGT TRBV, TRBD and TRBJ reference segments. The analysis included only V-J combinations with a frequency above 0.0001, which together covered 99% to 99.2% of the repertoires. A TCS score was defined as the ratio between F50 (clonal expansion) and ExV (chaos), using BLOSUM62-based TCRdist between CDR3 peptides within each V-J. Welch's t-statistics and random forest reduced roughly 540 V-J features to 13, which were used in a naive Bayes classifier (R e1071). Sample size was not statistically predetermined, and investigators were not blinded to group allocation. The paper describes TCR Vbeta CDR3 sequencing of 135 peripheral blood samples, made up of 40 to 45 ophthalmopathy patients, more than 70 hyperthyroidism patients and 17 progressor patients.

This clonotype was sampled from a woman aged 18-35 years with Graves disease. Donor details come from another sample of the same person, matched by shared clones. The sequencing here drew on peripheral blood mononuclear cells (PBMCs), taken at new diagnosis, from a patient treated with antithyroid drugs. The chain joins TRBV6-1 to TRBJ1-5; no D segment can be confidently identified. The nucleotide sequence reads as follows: TGTGCCAGTACTATCGGCGGCCAGGGCAATCAGCCCCAGCATTTT. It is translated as CASTIGGQGNQPQHF.